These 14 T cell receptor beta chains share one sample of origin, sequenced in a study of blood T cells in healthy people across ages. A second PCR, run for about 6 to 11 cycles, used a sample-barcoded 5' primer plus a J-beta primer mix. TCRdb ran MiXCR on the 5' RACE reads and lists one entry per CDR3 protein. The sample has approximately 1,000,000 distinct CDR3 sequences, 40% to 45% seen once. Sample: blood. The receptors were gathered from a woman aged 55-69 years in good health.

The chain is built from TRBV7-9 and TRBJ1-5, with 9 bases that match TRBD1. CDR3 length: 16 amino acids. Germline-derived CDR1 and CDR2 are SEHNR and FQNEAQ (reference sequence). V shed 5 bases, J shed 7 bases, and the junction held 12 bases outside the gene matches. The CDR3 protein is CASSPSPGQGNQPQHF. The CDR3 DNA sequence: TGTGCCAGCAGCCCTAGCCCGGGACAGGGTAACCAGCCCCAGCATTTT.

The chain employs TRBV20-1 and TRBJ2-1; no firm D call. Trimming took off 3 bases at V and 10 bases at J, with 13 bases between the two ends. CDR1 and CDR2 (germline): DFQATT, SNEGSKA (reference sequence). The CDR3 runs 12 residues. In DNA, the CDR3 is TGCAGTGCTAGGCCCCAGGCGCAAGAGCAGTTCTTC. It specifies CSARPQAQEQFF.

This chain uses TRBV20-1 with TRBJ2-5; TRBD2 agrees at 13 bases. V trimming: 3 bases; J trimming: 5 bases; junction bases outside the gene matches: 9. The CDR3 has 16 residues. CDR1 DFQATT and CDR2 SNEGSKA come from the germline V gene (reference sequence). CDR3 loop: CSASTSGRAFGETQYF. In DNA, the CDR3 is TGCAGTGCTAGTACTAGCGGGAGGGCCTTTGGCGAGACCCAGTACTTC.

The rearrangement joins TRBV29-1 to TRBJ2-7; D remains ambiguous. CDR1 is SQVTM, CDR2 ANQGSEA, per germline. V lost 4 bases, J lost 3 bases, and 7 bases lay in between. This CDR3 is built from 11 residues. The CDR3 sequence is CSVVGNYEQYF. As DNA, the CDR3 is TGCAGCGTTGTAGGGAACTACGAGCAGTACTTC.

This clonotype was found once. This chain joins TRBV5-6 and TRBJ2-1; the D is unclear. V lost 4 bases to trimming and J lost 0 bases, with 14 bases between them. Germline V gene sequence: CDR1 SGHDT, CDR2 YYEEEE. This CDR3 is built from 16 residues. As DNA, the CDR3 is TGTGCCAGCAGCGGAGAGGACGCCGGCTCCTACAATGAGCAGTTCTTC. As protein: CASSGEDAGSYNEQFF.

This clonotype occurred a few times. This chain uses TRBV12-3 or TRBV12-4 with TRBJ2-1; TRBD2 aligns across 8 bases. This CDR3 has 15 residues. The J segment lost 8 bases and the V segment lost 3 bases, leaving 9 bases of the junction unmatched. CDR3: CASSFPREGRDEQFF. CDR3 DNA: TGTGCCAGCAGTTTCCCCCGGGAGGGCCGTGATGAGCAGTTCTTC.

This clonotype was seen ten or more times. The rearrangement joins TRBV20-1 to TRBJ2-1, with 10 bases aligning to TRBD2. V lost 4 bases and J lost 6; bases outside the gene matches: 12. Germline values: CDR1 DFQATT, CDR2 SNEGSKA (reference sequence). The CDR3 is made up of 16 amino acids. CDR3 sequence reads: CSAMRSSGRAGNEQFF. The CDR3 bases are TGCAGTGCTATGCGTTCAAGCGGGAGGGCAGGCAATGAGCAGTTCTTC.

The CDR3 reads CSAGEGGGQETQYF. CDR3 DNA: TGCAGTGCTGGGGAAGGGGGAGGGCAAGAGACCCAGTACTTC. The chain employs TRBV20-1 and TRBJ2-5; possibly TRBD2 for D (7 bases). CDR1 and CDR2 (germline): DFQATT, SNEGSKA (reference sequence). This CDR3 has 14 amino acids. Between the trimmed V and J ends, which lost 5 bases and 2 bases, there was a span of 15 bases.

The CDR3 bases are TGTGCCAGCAGAACTATATGGCGGAACAATGAGCAGTACTTC. Translation: CASRTIWRNNEQYF. This chain joins TRBV6-2 or TRBV6-3 and TRBJ2-5, with D uncertain. This CDR3 has 14 residues. V shed 6 bases and J shed 11 bases, with 22 bases lying between them. CDR1 and CDR2 from the germline V gene are MNHEY and SVGEGT.

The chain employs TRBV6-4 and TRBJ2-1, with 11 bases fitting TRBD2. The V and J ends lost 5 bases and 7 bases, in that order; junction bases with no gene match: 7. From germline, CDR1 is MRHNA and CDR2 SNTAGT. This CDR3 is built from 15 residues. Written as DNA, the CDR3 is TGTGCCAGCAGTCGACTAGCGGGACTTCAAAATGAGCAGTTCTTC. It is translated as CASSRLAGLQNEQFF.

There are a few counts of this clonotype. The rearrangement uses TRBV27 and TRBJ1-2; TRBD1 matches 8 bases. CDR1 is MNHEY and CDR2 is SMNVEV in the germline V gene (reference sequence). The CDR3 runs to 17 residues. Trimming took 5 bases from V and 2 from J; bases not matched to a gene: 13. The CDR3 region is CASSGTTRDRRNYGYTF. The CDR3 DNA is TGTGCCAGCAGTGGAACGACTCGGGACAGGAGGAACTATGGCTACACCTTC.

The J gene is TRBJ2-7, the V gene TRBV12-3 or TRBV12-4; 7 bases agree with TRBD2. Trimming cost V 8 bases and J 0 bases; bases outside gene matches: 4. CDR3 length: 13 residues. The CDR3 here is CASRLANSYEQYF. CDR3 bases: TGTGCCAGCCGACTAGCAAACTCCTACGAGCAGTACTTC.

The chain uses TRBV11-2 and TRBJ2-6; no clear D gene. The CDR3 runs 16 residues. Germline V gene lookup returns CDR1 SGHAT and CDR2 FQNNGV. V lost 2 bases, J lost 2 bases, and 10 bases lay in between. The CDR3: CASSLSAAPGANVLTF. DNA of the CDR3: TGTGCCAGCAGCTTATCGGCGGCCCCTGGGGCCAACGTCCTGACTTTC.

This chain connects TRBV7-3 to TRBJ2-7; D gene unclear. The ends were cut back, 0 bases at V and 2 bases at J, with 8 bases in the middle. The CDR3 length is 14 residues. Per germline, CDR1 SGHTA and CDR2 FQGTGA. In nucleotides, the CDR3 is TGTGCCAGCAGCTTAACGGGTCCCCCCTACGAGCAGTACTTC. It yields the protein CASSLTGPPYEQYF.